This T cell receptor (beta chain) was profiled in a study of T cells in Graves' hyperthyroidism and ophthalmopathy. From RNA transcripts, TCR beta CDR3 regions were amplified. The HTBI primer set drove a first-round RT-PCR of the TCR CDR3. In TCRdb, the multiplex PCR reads were re-called with MiXCR into one record per CDR3 protein. This table has just under 750,000 distinct CDR3 sequences, approximately 40% appearing once. In this sample, this clonotype turned up a few times. V trimming: 1 base; J trimming: 4 bases; junction bases outside the gene matches: 4. Germline V gives CDR1 MNHEY, CDR2 SVGAGI. This CDR3 has 15 residues.

V gene TRBV6-5 combines with J gene TRBJ2-7, with 10 bases lining up with TRBD1. The receptor was isolated from a woman aged 40-49 years with Graves' hyperthyroidism. Sequenced input: blood. CDR3: CASSYFGTGVYEQYF. CDR3 nucleotide sequence: TGTGCCAGCAGTTACTTCGGGACAGGGGTATACGAGCAGTACTTC.